The following is a TCR beta chain sequence with its context. At one end the junction does not follow the germline gene, possibly because of a read error. This sample was taken from a study of blood T cells in healthy people across ages. A second PCR, run for about 6 to 12 cycles, used a sample-barcoded 5' primer plus a J-beta primer mix. TCRdb redid the calling of the 5' RACE reads with MiXCR, one entry per CDR3 protein. The sample yields some 1.5 million distinct CDR3 sequences, about 30% seen once. CDR1 and CDR2 (germline): LNHNV, YYDKDF (reference sequence). The CDR3 totals 17 residues. Source material: blood. The chain joins TRBV15 to TRBJ2-5, with 9 bases matching TRBD2. This sequence was found in a woman in her thirties in good health. The CDR3 region has the DNA TGTGCCACCAGTAGAGATCTGGGTAGCGGGAGCCGGGAGACCCAGTACTTC. Protein: CATSRDLGSGSRETQYF.